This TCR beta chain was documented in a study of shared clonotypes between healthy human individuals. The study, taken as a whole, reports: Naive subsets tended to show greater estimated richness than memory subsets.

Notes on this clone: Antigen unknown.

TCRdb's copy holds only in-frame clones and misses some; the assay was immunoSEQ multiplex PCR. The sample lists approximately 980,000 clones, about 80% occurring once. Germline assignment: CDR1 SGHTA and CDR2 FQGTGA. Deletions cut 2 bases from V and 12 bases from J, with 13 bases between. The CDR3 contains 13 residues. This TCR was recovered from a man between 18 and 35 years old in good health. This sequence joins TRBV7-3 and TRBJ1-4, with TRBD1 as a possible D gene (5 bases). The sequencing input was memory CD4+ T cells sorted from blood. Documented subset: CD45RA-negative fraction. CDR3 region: CASSLASGRELFF. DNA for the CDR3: TGTGCCAGCAGCTTAGCCTCAGGGAGAGAACTGTTTTTT.